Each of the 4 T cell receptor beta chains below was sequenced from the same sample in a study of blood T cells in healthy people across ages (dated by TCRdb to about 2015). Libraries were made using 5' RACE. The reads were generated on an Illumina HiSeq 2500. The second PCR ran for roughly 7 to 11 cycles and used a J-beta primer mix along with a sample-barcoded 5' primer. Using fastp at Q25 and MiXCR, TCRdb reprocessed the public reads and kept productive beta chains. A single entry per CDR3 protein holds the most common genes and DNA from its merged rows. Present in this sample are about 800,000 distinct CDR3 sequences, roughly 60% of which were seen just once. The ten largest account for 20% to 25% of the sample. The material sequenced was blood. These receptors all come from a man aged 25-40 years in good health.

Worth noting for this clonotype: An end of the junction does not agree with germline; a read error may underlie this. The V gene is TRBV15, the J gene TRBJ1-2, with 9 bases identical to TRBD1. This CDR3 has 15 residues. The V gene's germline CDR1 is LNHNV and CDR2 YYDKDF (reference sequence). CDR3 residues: CAASRDRGQGMGYTF. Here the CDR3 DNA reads TGTGCCGCCAGCAGAGATCGGGGACAGGGAATGGGCTACACCTTC. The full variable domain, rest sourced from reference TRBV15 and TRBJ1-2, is DAMVIQNPRYQVTQFGKPVTLSCSQTLNHNVMYWYQQKSSQAPKLLFHYYDKDFNNEADTPDNFQSRRPNTSFCFLDIRSPGLGDTAMYLCAASRDRGQGMGYTFGSGTRLTVV.

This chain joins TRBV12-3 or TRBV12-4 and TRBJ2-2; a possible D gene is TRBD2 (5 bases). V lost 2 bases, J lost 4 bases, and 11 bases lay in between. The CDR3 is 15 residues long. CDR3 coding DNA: TGTGCCAGCAGTTTAAGAGGGATTCTCACCGGGGAGCTGTTTTTT. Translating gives CASSLRGILTGELFF.

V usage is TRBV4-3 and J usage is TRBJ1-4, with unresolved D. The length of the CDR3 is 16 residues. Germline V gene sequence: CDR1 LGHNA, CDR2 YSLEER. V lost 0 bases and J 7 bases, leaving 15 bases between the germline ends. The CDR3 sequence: CASSQDGSGGREKLFF. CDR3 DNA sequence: TGCGCCAGCAGCCAAGATGGTAGTGGAGGGCGTGAAAAACTGTTTTTT.

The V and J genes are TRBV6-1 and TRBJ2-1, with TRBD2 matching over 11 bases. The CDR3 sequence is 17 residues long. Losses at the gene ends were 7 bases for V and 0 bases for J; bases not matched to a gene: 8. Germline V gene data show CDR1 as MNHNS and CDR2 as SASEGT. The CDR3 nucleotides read TGTGCCAGCACCATCTCCGGGACTAGCGGCTCCTACAATGAGCAGTTCTTC. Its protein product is CASTISGTSGSYNEQFF.